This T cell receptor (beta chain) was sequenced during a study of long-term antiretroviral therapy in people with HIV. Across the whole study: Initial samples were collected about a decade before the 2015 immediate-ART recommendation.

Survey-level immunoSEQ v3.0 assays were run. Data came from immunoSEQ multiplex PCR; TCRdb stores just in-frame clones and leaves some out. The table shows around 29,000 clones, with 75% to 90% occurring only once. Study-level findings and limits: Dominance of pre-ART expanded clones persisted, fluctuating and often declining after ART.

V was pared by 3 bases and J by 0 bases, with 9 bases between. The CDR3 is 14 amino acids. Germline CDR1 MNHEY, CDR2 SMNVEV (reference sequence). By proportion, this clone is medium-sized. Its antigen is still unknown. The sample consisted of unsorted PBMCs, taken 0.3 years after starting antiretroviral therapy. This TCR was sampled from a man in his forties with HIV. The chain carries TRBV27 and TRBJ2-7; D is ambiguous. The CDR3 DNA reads TGTGCCAGCAGTTTTTCTGGGTCCTCCTACGAGCAGTACTTC. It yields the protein CASSFSGSSYEQYF.